What follows are 18 T cell receptor beta chains derived from one specimen sequenced in a study of PD-1 blockade in classical Hodgkin lymphoma. All the patients suffered relapse after autologous stem cell transplantation, and brentuximab vedotin exposure differed. This table comes from immunoSEQ multiplex PCR, and its TCRdb copy is limited to in-frame clones, with some not included. The sample has more than 90,000 clones, 75% to 85% seen once; the top ten hold about 16%. The material sequenced was peripheral blood mononuclear cells (PBMCs), taken before the second cycle of nivolumab. Receptors were obtained from a human donor with classical Hodgkin lymphoma.

The rearrangement joins TRBV5-1 to TRBJ2-3; 9 bases align to TRBD2. CDR1 is SGHRS and CDR2 is YFSETQ in the germline V gene. Germline trimming cut 4 bases from V and 6 bases from J; bases unmatched to any gene: 6. The length of the CDR3 is 14 residues. In nucleotides, the CDR3 is TGCGCCAGCAGCGCCCGGACTAGCGAGGATACGCAGTATTTT. Its translation: CASSARTSEDTQYF. Together with reference TRBV5-1 and TRBJ2-3, the CDR3 gives the full variable domain: KAGVTQTPRYLIKTRGQQVTLSCSPISGHRSVSWYQQTPGQGLQFLFEYFSETQRNKGNFPGRFSGRQFSNSRSEMNVSTLELGDSALYLCASSARTSEDTQYFGPGTRLTVL.

There are a few counts of this clone. The chain links TRBV2 to TRBJ1-5, with D perhaps matching TRBD1 (5 bases). V was pared by 5 bases and J by 0 bases, with 11 bases between. Germline CDR1 reads SNHLY; CDR2 reads FYNNEI. There are 15 residues in the CDR3. CDR3 DNA sequence: TGTGCCAGCAGTCAGGGCCCGCCTAGCAATCAGCCCCAGCATTTT. Its translation: CASSQGPPSNQPQHF. The full variable domain, in which reference TRBV2 and TRBJ1-5 provide the parts outside the CDR3, is EPEVTQTPSHQVTQMGQEVILRCVPISNHLYFYWYRQILGQKVEFLVSFYNNEISEKSEIFDDQFSVERPDGSNFTLKIRSTKLEDSAMYFCASSQGPPSNQPQHFGDGTRLSIL.

This chain uses TRBV5-1 with TRBJ2-6; D may match TRBD1 or TRBD2 (6 bases each). The ends were cut back, 4 bases at V and 3 bases at J, with 11 bases in the middle. Germline CDR1 is SGHRS and CDR2 is YFSETQ. The CDR3 has 15 amino acids. CDR3 loop: CASSLGGVGANVLTF. In DNA form, the CDR3 reads TGCGCCAGCAGCCTCGGGGGCGTTGGGGCCAACGTCCTGACTTTC.

Concerning this clone itself: Other DNA sequences in this specimen translate into the identical CDR3. This chain connects TRBV11-2 to TRBJ1-4; 7 bases align to TRBD1. The V gene end was trimmed by 5 bases and the J gene end by 4 bases; junction bases not matched to a gene: 4. Germline lookup yields CDR1 SGHAT and CDR2 FQNNGV. This CDR3 spans 14 amino acids. The CDR3 sequence: CASSRGTVNEKLFF. DNA of the CDR3: TGTGCCAGCAGCCGAGGGACAGTTAATGAAAAACTGTTTTTT.

The CDR3 region has the DNA TGTGCCAGCAGCCTCGGGGCCCCCACCTACAATGAGCAGTTCTTC. Amino acid sequence: CASSLGAPTYNEQFF. V is TRBV5-4 and J is TRBJ2-1, with D perhaps given as TRBD1 or TRBD2 (5 bases each). The CDR3 is made up of 15 amino acids. CDR1 and CDR2 from the germline V gene are SGHNT and YYREEE (reference sequence). Trimming cost V 4 bases and J 2 bases, with 13 bases left between them.

The V call is TRBV7-3, the J call TRBJ2-1, with 7 bases that match TRBD1. This CDR3 has 15 residues. Germline lookup yields CDR1 SGHTA and CDR2 FQGTGA. J gave up 2 bases and V 5 bases, and 6 bases lay outside the gene matches. The CDR3 DNA reads TGTGCCAGCAGCCCGACGGGACAGCCCTACAATGAGCAGTTCTTC. Translating gives CASSPTGQPYNEQFF.

The chain couples TRBV19 to TRBJ2-1; 7 positions match TRBD1. V dropped 2 bases and J dropped 6; count of bases not matched to a gene: 10. The CDR3 contains 16 residues. Per germline, CDR1 LNHDA and CDR2 SQIVND (reference sequence). CDR3 sequence reads: CASSIQGTAFPNEQFF. Written as DNA, the CDR3 is TGTGCCAGTAGTATACAAGGGACAGCGTTCCCCAATGAGCAGTTCTTC.

This clone has more than one count but fewer than ten. V and J are TRBV23-1 and TRBJ2-7; 7 bases fit TRBD1. TRBV23-1 is reported as an ORF; its role is uncertain. The V and J ends lost 2 bases and 5 bases, in that order; junction bases with no gene match: 15. The CDR3 loop spans 17 amino acids. CDR3 bases: TGCGCCAGCAGTCAAACCCCCCCCTTGACAGGGCTAAACGAGCAGTACTTC. Its translation is CASSQTPPLTGLNEQYF.

The J gene is TRBJ2-7, the V gene TRBV19, with D uncertain. This CDR3 has 13 residues. V was pared by 2 bases and J by 5 bases, with 10 bases between. Germline V gene data show CDR1 as LNHDA and CDR2 as SQIVND (reference sequence). The CDR3 loop reads CASSIMTGDEQYF. DNA for the CDR3: TGTGCCAGTAGTATAATGACGGGCGACGAGCAGTACTTC.

There are many counts of this clone. The chain recombines TRBV5-1 with TRBJ1-2, with D possibly being TRBD1 (6 bases). CDR1 is SGHRS, CDR2 YFSETQ, per germline. V shed 0 bases and J shed 0 bases, with 12 bases lying between them. This CDR3 has 16 amino acids. The CDR3 loop is CASSLEGGPTNYGYTF. As DNA, the CDR3 is TGCGCCAGCAGCTTGGAGGGGGGACCTACTAACTATGGCTACACCTTC.

CDR3 in amino acids: CAISERAGGGTHEQYF. Here the CDR3 DNA reads TGTGCCATCAGTGAGAGGGCGGGAGGTGGTACTCACGAGCAGTACTTC. The gene calls are TRBV10-3 and TRBJ2-7, with 8 bases matching TRBD2. Germline assignment: CDR1 ENHRY and CDR2 SYGVKD. The CDR3 loop spans 16 amino acids. After removal of 2 bases from V and 5 bases from J, the junction contained 11 bases not matched to a gene.

This clone has just a few counts. The chain is built from TRBV18 and TRBJ1-4; unclear D gene. This CDR3 has 13 amino acids. CDR1 and CDR2 from the germline V gene are KGHSH and LQKENI. Trimming removed 2 bases from V and 4 bases from J, with 5 bases in between. The CDR3 loop is CASSPVDNEKLFF. The CDR3 DNA is TGTGCCAGCTCACCAGTAGATAATGAAAAACTGTTTTTT. The variable domain in full, with the rest retrieved from reference TRBV18 and TRBJ1-4, is NAGVMQNPRHLVRRRGQEARLRCSPMKGHSHVYWYRQLPEEGLKFMVYLQKENIIDESGMPKERFSAEFPKEGPSILRIQQVVRGDSAAYFCASSPVDNEKLFFGSGTQLSVL.

This rearrangement joins TRBV6-4 to TRBJ1-2; possibly TRBD1 for D (6 bases). Trimming took 8 bases from V and 8 from J, leaving 18 bases between them. Germline CDR1 and CDR2: MRHNA and SNTAGT. The CDR3 is made up of 13 amino acids. The CDR3 reads CASGPRGRGGYTF. For the CDR3, the DNA is TGTGCCAGCGGCCCCCGAGGGAGGGGGGGCTACACCTTC.

The J gene is TRBJ2-1, the V gene TRBV6-1; 10 bases match TRBD2. The CDR3 has 14 residues. The germline V gene has CDR1 MNHNS and CDR2 SASEGT. With 6 bases clipped from V and 8 bases from J, the junction kept 7 bases outside the gene matches. The CDR3 nucleotides read TGTGCCAGCAGCCTAGCGGGAGCCGCGGATGAGCAGTTCTTC. It specifies CASSLAGAADEQFF.

The rearrangement joins TRBV6-5 to TRBJ1-1, with 8 bases aligning to TRBD1. CDR3 length: 16 residues. Looked up from germline, CDR1 is MNHEY and CDR2 is SVGAGI. V was pared by 4 bases and J by 1 base, with 8 bases of the junction left unmatched. Here the CDR3 DNA reads TGTGCCAGCAGTTCCCCGACAGGGGCCAAGAACACTGAAGCTTTCTTT. Translated, it gives CASSSPTGAKNTEAFF.

The chain joins TRBV11-2 to TRBJ2-3, with TRBD2 identical over 12 bases. This CDR3 is 15 amino acids long. CDR1 and CDR2 (germline): SGHAT, FQNNGV. The V and J ends lost 3 bases and 7 bases, in that order; junction bases with no gene match: 5. The CDR3 bases are TGTGCCAGCAGCTTGACTAGCGGGGGACCGAATACGCAGTATTTT. Translated: CASSLTSGGPNTQYF.

CDR3 region: CASSDPQAWGNTIYF. The CDR3 nucleotides are TGTGCCAGCAGTGATCCCCAGGCTTGGGGAAACACCATATATTTT. This rearrangement joins TRBV25-1 to TRBJ1-3, with unresolved D. Germline loops: CDR1 MGHDK, CDR2 SYGVNS. The CDR3 has 15 amino acids. V lost 3 bases and J lost 4, with 13 bases in between.

The V gene is TRBV7-2, the J gene TRBJ2-1; D remains unclear. CDR3 length equals 14 residues. The V end was cut by 1 base, the J end by 6 bases, with 10 bases between. CDR1 SGHTA and CDR2 FQGNSA come from the germline V gene. Written as DNA, the CDR3 is TGTGCCAGCAGCTTAGGCCCTATTATCAATGAGCAGTTCTTC. Residues: CASSLGPIINEQFF. The full variable domain, in which reference TRBV7-2 and TRBJ2-1 provide the parts outside the CDR3, is GAGVSQSPSNKVTEKGKDVELRCDPISGHTALYWYRQSLGQGLEFLIYFQGNSAPDKSGLPSDRFSAERTGGSVSTLTIQRTQQEDSAVYLCASSLGPIINEQFFGPGTRLTVL.